A selection of T cell receptor beta chains follows, all from one sample in a study of T cell repertoires in cytomegalovirus infection. Their specific antigens are unknown. A single record per CDR3 protein comes from TCRdb applying MiXCR to the reads. The sample includes around 300,000 distinct CDR3 sequences, 20% to 25% of them seen just once. Specimen: cultured PBMCs, collected from culture after CMV antigen stimulation. All receptors come from a human donor in good health (CMV status not recorded). Some clones in this sample may be carry-over from other donors' samples. Each CDR3 is given with its conserved first and last residue. A D gene is named only where the DNA matches it firmly. Some rows mark clone size as missing; the rest say once, few, many or name a class of expanded clone.

CDR3 DNA	CDR3 protein	clone size	D gene	V gene	J gene
TGTGCCAGCAGTTCGGGCAGGTGGGACACTGAAGCTTTCTTT	CASSSGRWDTEAFF	.	.	TRBV12-3/TRBV12-4	TRBJ1-1
TGTGCCAGCAGCGTAAACGTGAACACCGGGGAGCTGTTTTTT	CASSVNVNTGELFF	.	.	TRBV9	TRBJ2-2
TGCGCCAGCAGCTTGGAGTGGCGGTCGGTCGGGACCCAGTACTTC	CASSLEWRSVGTQYF	few	.	TRBV5-1	TRBJ2-5
TGCAGTGCTACCAAGGGACTAGCGGGTGAAGGGGGGTCCCAAGAGACCCAGTACTTC	CSATKGLAGEGGSQETQYF	.	TRBD2	TRBV20-1	TRBJ2-5
TGTGCCAGTAGTTCTCAGCTGGGGTCCTTCGAGCAGTACTTC	CASSSQLGSFEQYF	.	.	TRBV19	TRBJ2-7
TGCGCCAGCAGCCAGCAATGGGGGCCAATGGAAAAACTGTTTTTT	CASSQQWGPMEKLFF	many	.	TRBV4-1	TRBJ1-4
TGTGCCACCAGTCACGCAGGGGACTATAATTCACCCCTCCACTTT	CATSHAGDYNSPLHF	.	.	TRBV24-1	TRBJ1-6
TGTGCCAGCAGTGTGGGGACTAGGGAGTACAATGAGCAGTTCTTC	CASSVGTREYNEQFF	few	TRBD2	TRBV6-1	TRBJ2-1
TGTGCCAGCAGGAAACTACAGAGTTCCTACGAGCAGTACTTC	CASRKLQSSYEQYF	few	.	TRBV12-3/TRBV12-4	TRBJ2-7
TGTGCCAGCAGTCTGGACGCAAGCTCCTACAATGAGCAGTTCTTC	CASSLDASSYNEQFF	.	.	TRBV2	TRBJ2-1
TGCGCCAGCAGCCAAGAAAGGAACGGGTACAATGAGCAGTTCTTC	CASSQERNGYNEQFF	many	.	TRBV4-3	TRBJ2-1
TGTGCCAGCAGTTACTCGACAGGGGGCTACGAGCAGTACTTC	CASSYSTGGYEQYF	few	TRBD1	TRBV6-6	TRBJ2-7
TGCGCCAGCAGCTCCCGCCCCGGGACTAGCGGGAGTACGGACACCGGGGAGCTGTTTTTT	CASSSRPGTSGSTDTGELFF	.	TRBD2	TRBV5-1	TRBJ2-2
TGTGCCACCAGTGAGGGGTATGGGAACACTGAAGCTTTCTTT	CATSEGYGNTEAFF	few	.	TRBV24-1	TRBJ1-1
TGTGCCAGCAGGCAGACAGGGTGGACAGATACGCAGTATTTT	CASRQTGWTDTQYF	.	TRBD1	TRBV12-3/TRBV12-4	TRBJ2-3
TGTGCCAGCAGGGAACAGGGTCACAACTATGGCTACACCTTC	CASREQGHNYGYTF	.	.	TRBV2	TRBJ1-2
TGTGCCAGCAAGATTGACAGGAACCCCTACAATGAGCAGTTCTTC	CASKIDRNPYNEQFF	few	.	TRBV6-4	TRBJ2-1
TGTGCCAGCAGCTTAGCCCTCGTCCAGCGGGTATACAATGAGCAGTTCTTC	CASSLALVQRVYNEQFF	few	.	TRBV7-2	TRBJ2-1
TGTGCCAGCAGCTTAGTTACAGGGACTTTGGGCACTGGGGCCAACGTCCTGACTTTC	CASSLVTGTLGTGANVLTF	many	.	TRBV7-9	TRBJ2-6
TGCAGCGCCGACAGTCAAGAGACCCAGTACTTC	CSADSQETQYF	few	.	TRBV29-1	TRBJ2-5
TGCGCCAGCAGCCTGACGGGACTAGCAGAGAGAGAGACCCAGTACTTC	CASSLTGLAERETQYF	few	TRBD2	TRBV5-1	TRBJ2-5
TGTGCCAGCAGCATGAAGCGGGGCGCCTACAATGAGCAGTTCTTC	CASSMKRGAYNEQFF	many	TRBD2	TRBV7-2	TRBJ2-1